This TCR beta chain stems from a study of cytomegalovirus exposure and HLA in healthy donors. General study points: Reportedly, fewer N-insertions than the 666-donor mean appeared in an Asian-associated ancestry cluster in a later analysis. There were three CMV-associated chains whose specificity for CMV antigens was confirmed in vitro.

Germline values: CDR1 MNHEY, CDR2 SVGAGI. This CDR3 is built from 13 residues. Trimming pared 3 bases from V and 6 bases from J, leaving 12 bases between. Primers for the PCR totalled 60 Vbeta and 13 Jbeta. Assay: immunoSEQ multiplex PCR; the TCRdb copy retains only in-frame clones and omits some. The sample consists of some 120,000 clones, around two thirds of them appearing once. With regard to this clone: The antigen is not known.

No CMV serostatus entry exists for this donor. The receptor comes from a human donor in good health. Sequenced input: PBMCs. This chain connects TRBV6-5 to TRBJ2-7; tentatively, D is TRBD1 (5 bases). CDR3 amino acids: CASSYFAGFEQYF. For the CDR3, the DNA is TGTGCCAGCAGTTATTTTGCAGGGTTCGAGCAGTACTTC.